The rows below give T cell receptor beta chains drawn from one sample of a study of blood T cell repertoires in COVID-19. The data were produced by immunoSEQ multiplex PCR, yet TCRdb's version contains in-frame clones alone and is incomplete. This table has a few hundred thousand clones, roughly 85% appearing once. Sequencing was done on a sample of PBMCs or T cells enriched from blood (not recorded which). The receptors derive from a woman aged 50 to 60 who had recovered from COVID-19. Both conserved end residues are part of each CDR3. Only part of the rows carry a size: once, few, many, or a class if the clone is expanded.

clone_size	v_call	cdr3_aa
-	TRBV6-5	CASIFLQVDEETQYF
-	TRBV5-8	CASSSDRGTLSYNEQFF
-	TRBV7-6	CASSSPVTSGGDEQFF
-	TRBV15	CATSSRGNQPQHF
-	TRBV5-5	CASSSNPLAATSSYNEQFF
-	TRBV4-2	CASSQGRIYEQYF
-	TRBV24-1	CATSDSGVVSYNEQFF
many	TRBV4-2	CASSPEAGQGSEKLFF
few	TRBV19	CASSIGGSVNEQFF
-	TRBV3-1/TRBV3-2	CASSRGWQGNEKLFF
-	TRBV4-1	CASSQGFLGLSLNTEAFF
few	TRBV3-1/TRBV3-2	CASSFRDRGTKNIQYF
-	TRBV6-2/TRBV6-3	CASSYTRDTVPLHF
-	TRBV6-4	CASSEQGPSGANVLTF
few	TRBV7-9	CASSLRDLGNTIYF
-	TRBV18	CASSPGLAGETQYF
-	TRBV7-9	CASSSAPGDRDSYEQYF
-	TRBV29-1	CSVEGSAIGYTF
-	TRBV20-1	CSASHRAFNYGYTF
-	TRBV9	CASSVGQGRSNYGYTF
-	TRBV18	CASSQDRATNEKLFF
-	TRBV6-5	CACETVGLRGQPQHF
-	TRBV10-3	CAISESSGGADSPLHF
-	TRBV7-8	CASSLNRMTEAFF
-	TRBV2	CASRDTVSYGYTF
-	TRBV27	CASSPGLSYEQYF
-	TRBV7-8	CASSLFSGGATDTQYF
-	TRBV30	CAWSMRGTDSPLHF
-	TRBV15	CATSRGGSGGANEQFF
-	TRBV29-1	CSVEDRRPAVGGPYNEQFF
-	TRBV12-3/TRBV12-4	CASSPDRNQPQHF
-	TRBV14	CASSHHVPGSMPGNTIYF
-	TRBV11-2	CASSPSFRGAYEQYF
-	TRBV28	CASSFSFLKGTGDSNQPQHF
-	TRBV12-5	CASGFYTVAPTYNEQFF
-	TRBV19	CASTSVGDRDTGELFF
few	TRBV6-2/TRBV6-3	CASSLLASKGYEQYF